These 18 T cell receptor gamma chains share one sample of origin, sequenced in a study of gamma-delta T cells after stem cell transplantation. TCRdb re-processed the RT-PCR reads via CATT. The sample contains several hundred gamma-chain clones, about 20% of which appear only once. The specimen sequenced was gamma-delta T cells. These receptors all stem from a human donor. It is not recorded whose cells these are; they may come from a transplant donor.

Details on this clone: It differs at one base from a far larger clone, so likely a read error. The chain couples TRGV9 to TRGJP. Germline V gives CDR1 GITISATS, CDR2 ISYDGTV (reference sequence). The CDR3 covers 16 residues. The CDR3 nucleotides read TGTGCCTTGTGGGAGCCACAAGAGTTGGGCAAAAAAAGCAAGGTATTT. As protein: CALWEPQELGKKSKVF.

This clone has just a few counts. V gene TRGV2 combines with J gene TRGJ1 or TRGJ2. The germline V gene encodes CDR1 EGSNGY and CDR2 YDSYNSKV. Germline trimming cut 0 bases from V and 3 bases from J; bases unmatched to any gene: 5. The CDR3 runs 14 residues. CDR3 residues: CATWDGPSYYKKLF. CDR3 in DNA: TGTGCCACCTGGGACGGGCCTAGTTATTATAAGAAACTCTTT.

Note on this clone: This may come from a read error, since a much larger clone is one base off. This rearrangement joins TRGV5 to TRGJ1 or TRGJ2. J was trimmed by 6 bases and V by 2 bases; bases with no gene match: 10. The CDR3 is made up of 14 amino acids. Germline CDR1 reads VINAFY; CDR2 reads YDVSNSKD. The CDR3: CATWDKPSGYKKLF. The CDR3 nucleotides are TGTGCCACCTGGGACAAGCCCTCGGGTTATAAGAAACTCTTT.

For this clone: This may be a read error: a much more frequent sequence differs by one nucleotide. The J gene is TRGJP, the V gene TRGV9. CDR1 GITISATS and CDR2 ISYDGTV come from the germline V gene (reference sequence). CDR3 length equals 15 residues. As DNA, the CDR3 is TGTACCTTGTGGGAGGAAGAGTTGGGCAAAAAAATCAAGGTATTT. It translates to CTLWEEELGKKIKVF.

Remarks on this clone: This may come from a read error, since a much larger clone is one base off. At the DNA level, this CDR3 is encoded by other sequences in the same sample as well. The V and J genes are TRGV9 and TRGJP. Germline V gene sequence: CDR1 GITISATS, CDR2 ISYDGTV (reference sequence). Trimming removed 2 bases from V and 4 bases from J; junction bases left unmatched: 2. The CDR3 runs to 16 residues. The CDR3 is CALWEAQELGKKIKVF. The CDR3 DNA reads TGTGCCTTGTGGGAGGCACAAGAGTTGGGCAAAAAAATCAAGGTATTT.

The chain combines TRGV9 with TRGJP. V lost 2 bases and J lost 9; bases outside the gene matches: 4. Germline CDR1 GITISATS, CDR2 ISYDGTV (reference sequence). The CDR3 sequence is 15 residues long. The CDR3 DNA sequence: TGTGCCTTGTGGGAGGAGGTGTTGGGCAAAAAAATCAAGGTATTT. Residues: CALWEEVLGKKIKVF.

As for this clone: This likely stems from a read error, as it lies one base from a far larger clone. The sample holds other DNA sequences that translate to the same CDR3. This sequence joins TRGV9 and TRGJP. The length of the CDR3 is 16 residues. Germline V gene data show CDR1 as GITISATS and CDR2 as ISYDGTV (reference sequence). The chain's CDR3 is CALWEVQELGKKIKVF. CDR3 nucleotides: TGTGCCTTGTGGGAGGTGCAAGAGTTGGGCAAAAAAATAAAGGTATTT.

This clone is large by share. The same CDR3 can be traced to other DNA sequences in this sample. The J gene is TRGJP, the V gene TRGV9. CDR1 is GITISATS, CDR2 ISYDGTV, per germline (reference sequence). The CDR3 consists of 16 residues. J gave up 5 bases and V 0 bases, and 1 base lay outside the gene matches. CDR3 nucleotides: TGTGCCTTGTGGGAGGTGAAAGAGTTGGGCAAAAAAATCAAGGTATTT. This sequence encodes CALWEVKELGKKIKVF.

This chain joins TRGV9 and TRGJP. CDR1 and CDR2 from the germline V gene are GITISATS and ISYDGTV (reference sequence). This CDR3 is 17 amino acids long. The trim removed 3 bases at V and 3 bases at J, leaving 5 bases unmatched. CDR3 amino acids: CALWELLQELGKKIKVF. CDR3 in DNA: TGTGCCTTGTGGGAGCTCTTGCAAGAGTTGGGCAAAAAAATCAAGGTATTT.

This clone is deemed hyperexpanded. Other DNA sequences of this sample code for an identical CDR3. This chain uses TRGV3 with TRGJP2. CDR1 and CDR2 from the germline V gene are VTNTFY and YDVSTARD (reference sequence). Trimming at V came to 0 bases and at J to 0 bases, leaving 13 bases not matched to a gene. This CDR3 region has 19 residues. The CDR3 reads CATWDRPNRADSSDWIKTF. In DNA form, the CDR3 reads TGTGCCACCTGGGACAGGCCGAATCGGGCCGATAGTAGTGATTGGATCAAGACGTTT.

The chain recombines TRGV2 with TRGJP1. CDR1 is EGSNGY and CDR2 is YDSYNSKV in the germline V gene. The CDR3 spans 9 residues. V shed 11 bases, J shed 8 bases, and the junction held 2 bases outside the gene matches. The DNA of the CDR3 is TGTGCCAACGGTTGGTTCAAGATATTT. It yields the protein CANGWFKIF.

Worth noting for this clone: The same CDR3 also results from other DNA sequences found in this sample. The CDR3 protein is CALWEVLQELGKKIKVF. The CDR3 region has the DNA TGTGCCTTGTGGGAGGTGCTGCAAGAGTTGGGCAAAAAAATCAAGGTATTT. The rearrangement joins TRGV9 to TRGJP. The CDR3 has 17 residues. Germline trimming cut 0 bases from V and 3 bases from J; bases unmatched to any gene: 2. The germline gives CDR1 GITISATS, CDR2 ISYDGTV (reference sequence).

In its sample, this clone was seen a few times. In the same sample, other DNA sequences code for this CDR3. The rearrangement uses TRGV9 and TRGJP. The CDR3 loop spans 16 amino acids. Germline V CDR1 and CDR2: GITISATS, ISYDGTV (reference sequence). The ends lost 4 bases at V and 3 bases at J; junction bases unmatched: 3. Here the CDR3 reads CALWDQQELGKKIKVF. The CDR3 DNA reads as TGTGCCTTGTGGGACCAGCAAGAGTTGGGCAAAAAAATCAAGGTATTT.

This clone was counted a few times. The CDR3 reads CATWDYDYKKLF. The CDR3, as DNA: TGTGCCACCTGGGATTACGATTATAAGAAACTCTTT. The chain links TRGV8 to TRGJ1 or TRGJ2. Germline values: CDR1 VENAVY, CDR2 YDSYNSRV. This CDR3 spans 12 amino acids. Trimming cost V 3 bases and J 5 bases; bases outside gene matches: 4.

The chain carries TRGV4 and TRGJ1 or TRGJ2. Germline trimming cut 6 bases from V and 3 bases from J; bases unmatched to any gene: 5. CDR1 is EGSTGY and CDR2 is YDSYTSSV in the germline V gene. This CDR3 is 12 amino acids long. In DNA, the CDR3 is TGTGCCACCTGGATCCGTTATTATAAGAAACTCTTT. Translating it yields CATWIRYYKKLF.

In this sample, this clone turned up a few times. This sequence may be a read error, since a much larger clone differs from it by one base. The chain employs TRGV9 and TRGJP. This CDR3 comprises 16 residues. Germline V lookup: CDR1 GITISATS, CDR2 ISYDGTV (reference sequence). The CDR3 region is CALWEEQELGKRIKVF. The CDR3 region has the DNA TGTGCCTTGTGGGAGGAACAAGAGTTGGGCAAAAGAATCAAGGTATTT.

J is TRGJP2 and V is TRGV8. Looked up from germline, CDR1 is VENAVY and CDR2 is YDSYNSRV. The CDR3 sequence is 17 residues long. Trimming cost V 2 bases and J 2 bases; bases outside gene matches: 11. The CDR3, as DNA: TGTGCCACCTGGGATAACAGAGTCTTCAGTAGTGATTGGATCAAGACGTTT. This codes for CATWDNRVFSSDWIKTF.

The chain uses TRGV9 and TRGJP. This CDR3 spans 15 amino acids. Looked up from germline, CDR1 is GITISATS and CDR2 is ISYDGTV (reference sequence). With 6 bases clipped from V and 7 bases from J, the junction kept 6 bases outside the gene matches. The DNA of the CDR3 is TGTGCCTTGTGGAATGAGGAGTTGGGCAAAAAAATCAAGGTATTT. This codes for CALWNEELGKKIKVF.